This entry concerns a single TCR beta chain. A second 7 to 11 cycle PCR used barcoded and J-beta primers. TCRdb recomputed calls from the 5' RACE reads with MiXCR, one row per CDR3 protein. The sample consists of 730,000 or so distinct CDR3 sequences, around 41% of them appearing once. The data stem from a study of blood T cells in healthy people across ages. Background on the study: When template switching was applied, about one barcoded beta molecule was captured per two T cells.

The V gene lost 2 bases and the J gene lost 0 bases, with 4 bases spanning the gap. Germline lookup yields CDR1 LGHNA and CDR2 YNFKEQ. This CDR3 has 14 amino acids. The chain is built from TRBV4-2 and TRBJ2-2, with unresolved D. The sequenced sample consisted of blood. The receptor was derived from an elderly man in good health. CDR3 sequence: CASSQPPNTGELFF. In DNA form, the CDR3 reads TGTGCCAGCAGCCAACCCCCGAACACCGGGGAGCTGTTTTTT.